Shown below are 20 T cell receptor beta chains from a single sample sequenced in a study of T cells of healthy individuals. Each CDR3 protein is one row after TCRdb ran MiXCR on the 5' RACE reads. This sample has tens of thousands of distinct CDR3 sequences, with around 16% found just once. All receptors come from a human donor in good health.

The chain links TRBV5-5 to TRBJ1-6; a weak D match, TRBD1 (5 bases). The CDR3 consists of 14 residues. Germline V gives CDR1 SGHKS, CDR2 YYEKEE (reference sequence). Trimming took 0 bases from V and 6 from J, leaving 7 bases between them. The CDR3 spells CASSLAGTNSPLHF. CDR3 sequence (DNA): TGTGCCAGCAGCTTGGCTGGGACTAATTCACCCCTCCACTTT. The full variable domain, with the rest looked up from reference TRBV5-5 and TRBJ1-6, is DAGVTQSPTHLIKTRGQQVTLRCSPISGHKSVSWYQQVLGQGPQFIFQYYEKEERGRGNFPDRFSARQFPNYSSELNVNALLLGDSALYLCASSLAGTNSPLHFGNGTRLTVT.

The CDR3 is CASSNTGEYQPQHF. CDR3 coding DNA: TGTGCCAGCAGCAACACAGGGGAATATCAGCCCCAGCATTTT. This rearrangement joins TRBV6-2 or TRBV6-3 to TRBJ1-5, with TRBD1 matching over 7 bases. The CDR3 has 14 residues. Trimming removed 6 bases from V and 5 bases from J; junction bases left unmatched: 7. The germline V gene has CDR1 MNHEY and CDR2 SVGEGT.

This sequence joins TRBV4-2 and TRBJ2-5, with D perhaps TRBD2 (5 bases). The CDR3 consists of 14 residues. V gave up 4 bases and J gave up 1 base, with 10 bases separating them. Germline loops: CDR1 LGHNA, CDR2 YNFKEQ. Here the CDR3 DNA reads TGTGCCAGCAGCCGTCGGCGGGCCCAAGAGACCCAGTACTTC. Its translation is CASSRRRAQETQYF.

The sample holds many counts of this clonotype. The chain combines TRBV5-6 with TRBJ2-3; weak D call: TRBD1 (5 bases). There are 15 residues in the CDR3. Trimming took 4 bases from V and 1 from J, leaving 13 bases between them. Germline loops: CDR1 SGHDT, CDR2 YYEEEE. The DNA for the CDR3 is TGTGCCAGCAGCGTTAGTACAGGCGGCACAGATACGCAGTATTTT. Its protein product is CASSVSTGGTDTQYF.

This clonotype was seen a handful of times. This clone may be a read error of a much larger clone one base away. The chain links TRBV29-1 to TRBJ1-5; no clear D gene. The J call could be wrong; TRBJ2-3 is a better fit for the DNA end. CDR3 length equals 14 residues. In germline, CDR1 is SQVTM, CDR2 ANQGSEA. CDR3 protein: CSVKLGGGNQPQYF. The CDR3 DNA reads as TGCAGCGTGAAACTTGGTGGCGGCAATCAGCCCCAGTATTTT.

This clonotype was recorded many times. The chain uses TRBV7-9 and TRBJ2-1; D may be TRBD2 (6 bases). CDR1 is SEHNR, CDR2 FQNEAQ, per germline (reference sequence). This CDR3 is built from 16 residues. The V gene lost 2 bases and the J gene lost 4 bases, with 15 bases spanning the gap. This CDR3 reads CASSLSGRGRYNEQFF. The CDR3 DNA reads TGTGCCAGCAGCTTATCAGGCCGGGGGAGATACAATGAGCAGTTCTTC.

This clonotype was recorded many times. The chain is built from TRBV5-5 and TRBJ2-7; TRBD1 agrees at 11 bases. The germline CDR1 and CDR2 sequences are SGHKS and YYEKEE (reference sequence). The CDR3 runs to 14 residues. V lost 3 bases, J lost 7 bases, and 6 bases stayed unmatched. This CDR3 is CASSYGQGAGEQYF. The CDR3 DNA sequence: TGTGCCAGCAGCTACGGACAGGGGGCCGGAGAGCAGTACTTC.

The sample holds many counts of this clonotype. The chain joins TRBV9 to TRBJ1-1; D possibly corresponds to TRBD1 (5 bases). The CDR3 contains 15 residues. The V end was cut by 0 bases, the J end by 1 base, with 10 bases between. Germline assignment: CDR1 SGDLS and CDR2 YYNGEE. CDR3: CASSVDPGTNTEAFF. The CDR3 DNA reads TGTGCCAGCAGCGTAGATCCAGGGACGAACACTGAAGCTTTCTTT.

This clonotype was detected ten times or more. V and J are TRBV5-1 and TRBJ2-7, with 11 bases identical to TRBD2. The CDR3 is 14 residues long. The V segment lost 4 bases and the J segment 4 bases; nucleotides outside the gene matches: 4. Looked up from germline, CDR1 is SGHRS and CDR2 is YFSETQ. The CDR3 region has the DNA TGCGCCAGCAGCCCCGGGACTAGCGGATACGAGCAGTACTTC. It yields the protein CASSPGTSGYEQYF.

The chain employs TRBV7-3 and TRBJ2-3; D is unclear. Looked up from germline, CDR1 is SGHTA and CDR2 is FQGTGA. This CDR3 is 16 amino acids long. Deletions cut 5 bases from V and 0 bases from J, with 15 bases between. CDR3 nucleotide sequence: TGTGCCAGCAGCCCTCTTCCGGTCTCTAGCACAGATACGCAGTATTTT. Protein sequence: CASSPLPVSSTDTQYF.

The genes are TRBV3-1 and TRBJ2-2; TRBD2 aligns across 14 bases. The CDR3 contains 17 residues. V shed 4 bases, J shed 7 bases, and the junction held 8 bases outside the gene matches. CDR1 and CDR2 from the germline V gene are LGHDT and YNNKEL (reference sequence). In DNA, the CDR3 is TGTGCCAGCAGCCCAGTGACTAGCGGGGGGGCGAGCGGGGAGCTGTTTTTT. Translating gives CASSPVTSGGASGELFF.

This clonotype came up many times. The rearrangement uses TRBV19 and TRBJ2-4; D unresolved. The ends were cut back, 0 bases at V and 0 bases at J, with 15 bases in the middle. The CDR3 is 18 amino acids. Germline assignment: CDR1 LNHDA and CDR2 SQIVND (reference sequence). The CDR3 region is CASSIDGSATLAKNIQYF. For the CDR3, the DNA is TGTGCCAGTAGTATAGACGGGTCCGCTACCTTAGCCAAAAACATTCAGTACTTC. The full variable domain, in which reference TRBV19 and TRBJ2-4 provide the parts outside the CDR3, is DGGITQSPKYLFRKEGQNVTLSCEQNLNHDAMYWYRQDPGQGLRLIYYSQIVNDFQKGDIAEGYSVSREKKESFPLTVTSAQKNPTAFYLCASSIDGSATLAKNIQYFGAGTRLSVL.

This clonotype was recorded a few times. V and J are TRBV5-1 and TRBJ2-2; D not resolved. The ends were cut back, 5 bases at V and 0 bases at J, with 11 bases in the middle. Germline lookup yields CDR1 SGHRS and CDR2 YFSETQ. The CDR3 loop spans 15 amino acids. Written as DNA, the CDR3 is TGCGCCAGCAGTCCGTCGGTAACGAACACCGGGGAGCTGTTTTTT. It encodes CASSPSVTNTGELFF.

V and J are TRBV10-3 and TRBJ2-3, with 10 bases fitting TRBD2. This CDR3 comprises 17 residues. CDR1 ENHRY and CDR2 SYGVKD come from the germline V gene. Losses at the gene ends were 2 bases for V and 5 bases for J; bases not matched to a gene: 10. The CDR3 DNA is TGTGCCATCAGTGAGCTAGGCGTAGCGGGGGGAGAAGATACGCAGTATTTT. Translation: CAISELGVAGGEDTQYF.

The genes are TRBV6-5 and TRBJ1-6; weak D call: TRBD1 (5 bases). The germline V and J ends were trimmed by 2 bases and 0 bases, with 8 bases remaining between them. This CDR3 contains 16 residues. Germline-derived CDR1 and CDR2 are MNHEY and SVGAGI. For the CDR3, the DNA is TGTGCCAGCAGTTACAAGGGGAGCTCCTATAATTCACCCCTCCACTTT. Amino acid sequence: CASSYKGSSYNSPLHF.

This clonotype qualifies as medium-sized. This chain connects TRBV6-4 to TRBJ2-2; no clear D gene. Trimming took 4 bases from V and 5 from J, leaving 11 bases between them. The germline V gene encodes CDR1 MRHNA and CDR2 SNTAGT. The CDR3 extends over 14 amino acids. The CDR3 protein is CASSAGSNTGELFF. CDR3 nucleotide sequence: TGTGCCAGCAGTGCGGGCAGCAATACCGGGGAGCTGTTTTTT.

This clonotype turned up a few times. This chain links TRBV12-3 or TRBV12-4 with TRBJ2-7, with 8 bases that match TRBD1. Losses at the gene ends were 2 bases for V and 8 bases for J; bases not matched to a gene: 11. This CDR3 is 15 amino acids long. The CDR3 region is CASSLWTGTTFQQYF. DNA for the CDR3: TGTGCCAGCAGTTTATGGACAGGGACCACTTTTCAGCAGTACTTC.

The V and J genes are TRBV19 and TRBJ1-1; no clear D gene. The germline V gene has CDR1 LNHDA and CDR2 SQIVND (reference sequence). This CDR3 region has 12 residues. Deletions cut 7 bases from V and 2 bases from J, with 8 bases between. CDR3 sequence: CASNVGNTEAFF. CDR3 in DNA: TGTGCCAGTAACGTGGGAAACACTGAAGCTTTCTTT. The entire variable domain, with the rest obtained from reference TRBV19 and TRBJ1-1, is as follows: DGGITQSPKYLFRKEGQNVTLSCEQNLNHDAMYWYRQDPGQGLRLIYYSQIVNDFQKGDIAEGYSVSREKKESFPLTVTSAQKNPTAFYLCASNVGNTEAFFGQGTRLTVV.

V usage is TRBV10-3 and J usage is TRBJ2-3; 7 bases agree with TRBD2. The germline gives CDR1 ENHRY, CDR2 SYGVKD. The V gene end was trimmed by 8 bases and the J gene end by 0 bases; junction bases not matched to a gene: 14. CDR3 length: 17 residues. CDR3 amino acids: CAIGGSSGDSSTDTQYF. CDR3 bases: TGTGCCATCGGTGGGTCTAGCGGAGACTCTAGCACAGATACGCAGTATTTT.

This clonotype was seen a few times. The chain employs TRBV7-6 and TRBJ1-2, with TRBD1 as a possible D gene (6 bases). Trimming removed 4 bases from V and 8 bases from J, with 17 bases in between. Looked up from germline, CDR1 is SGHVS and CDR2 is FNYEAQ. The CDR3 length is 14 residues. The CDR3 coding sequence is TGTGCCAGCAGCTCCGGGACACGGACTGGAGGCTACACCTTC. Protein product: CASSSGTRTGGYTF.